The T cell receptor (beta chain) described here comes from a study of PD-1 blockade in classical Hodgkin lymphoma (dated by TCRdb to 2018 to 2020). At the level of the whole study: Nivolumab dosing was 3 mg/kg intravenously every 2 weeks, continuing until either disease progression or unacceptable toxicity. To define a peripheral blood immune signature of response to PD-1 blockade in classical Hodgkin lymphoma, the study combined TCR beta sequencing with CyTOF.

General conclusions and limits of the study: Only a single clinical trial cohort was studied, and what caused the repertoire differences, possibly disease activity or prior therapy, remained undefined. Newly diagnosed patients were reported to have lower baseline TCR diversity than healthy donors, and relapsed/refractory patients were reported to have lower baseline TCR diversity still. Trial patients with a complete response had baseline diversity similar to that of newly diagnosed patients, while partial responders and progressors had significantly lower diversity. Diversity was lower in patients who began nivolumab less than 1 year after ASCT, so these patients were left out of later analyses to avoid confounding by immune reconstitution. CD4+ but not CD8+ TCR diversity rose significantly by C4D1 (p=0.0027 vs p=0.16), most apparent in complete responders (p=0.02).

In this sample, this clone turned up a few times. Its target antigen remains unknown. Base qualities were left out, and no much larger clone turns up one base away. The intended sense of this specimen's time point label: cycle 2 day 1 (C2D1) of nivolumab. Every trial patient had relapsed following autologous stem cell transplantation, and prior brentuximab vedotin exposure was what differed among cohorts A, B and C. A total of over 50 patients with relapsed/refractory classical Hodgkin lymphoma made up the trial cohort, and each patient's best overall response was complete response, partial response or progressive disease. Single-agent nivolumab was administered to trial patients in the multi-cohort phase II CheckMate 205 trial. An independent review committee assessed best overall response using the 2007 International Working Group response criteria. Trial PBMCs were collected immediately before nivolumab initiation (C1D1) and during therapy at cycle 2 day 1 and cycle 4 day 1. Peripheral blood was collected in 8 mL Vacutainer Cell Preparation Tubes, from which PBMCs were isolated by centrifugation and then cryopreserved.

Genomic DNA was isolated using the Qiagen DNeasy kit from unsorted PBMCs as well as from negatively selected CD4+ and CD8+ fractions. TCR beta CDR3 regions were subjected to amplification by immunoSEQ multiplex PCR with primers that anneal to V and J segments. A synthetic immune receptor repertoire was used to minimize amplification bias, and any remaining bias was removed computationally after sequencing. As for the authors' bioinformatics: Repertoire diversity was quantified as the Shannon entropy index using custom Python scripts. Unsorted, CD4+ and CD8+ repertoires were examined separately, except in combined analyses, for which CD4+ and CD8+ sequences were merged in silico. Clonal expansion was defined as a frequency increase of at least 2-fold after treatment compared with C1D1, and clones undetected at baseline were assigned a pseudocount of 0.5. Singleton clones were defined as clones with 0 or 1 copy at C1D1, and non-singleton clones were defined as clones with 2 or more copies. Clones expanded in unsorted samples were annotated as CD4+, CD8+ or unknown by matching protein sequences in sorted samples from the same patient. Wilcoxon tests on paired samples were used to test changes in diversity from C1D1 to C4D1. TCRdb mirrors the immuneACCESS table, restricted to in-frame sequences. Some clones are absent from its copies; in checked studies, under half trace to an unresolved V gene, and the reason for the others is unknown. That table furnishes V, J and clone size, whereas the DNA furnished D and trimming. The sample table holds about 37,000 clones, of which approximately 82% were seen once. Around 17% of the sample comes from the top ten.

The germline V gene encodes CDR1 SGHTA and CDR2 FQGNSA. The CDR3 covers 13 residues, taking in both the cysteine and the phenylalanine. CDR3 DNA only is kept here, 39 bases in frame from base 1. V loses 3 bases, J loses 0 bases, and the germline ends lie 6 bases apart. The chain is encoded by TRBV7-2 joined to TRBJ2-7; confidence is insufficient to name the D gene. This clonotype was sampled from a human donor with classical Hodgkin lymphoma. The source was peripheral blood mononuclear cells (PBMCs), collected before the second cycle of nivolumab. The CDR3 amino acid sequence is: CASSFSSSYEQYF. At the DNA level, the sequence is TGTGCCAGCAGCTTCAGCTCCTCCTACGAGCAGTACTTC.